The 23 T cell receptor beta chains listed next were all sequenced from one sample in a study of cytomegalovirus exposure and HLA in healthy donors. PCR involved 60 Vbeta and 13 Jbeta primers. Only in-frame clones appear in the TCRdb table, and some are missing; sequencing was by immunoSEQ multiplex PCR. In the table there are 150,000 to 200,000 clones, around 85% of which are singletons. Source material: PBMCs. The receptors were gathered from a man aged 18 to 30 in good health and CMV-seronegative.

The chain joins TRBV7-2 to TRBJ1-5, with D perhaps matching TRBD1 (6 bases). Looked up from germline, CDR1 is SGHTA and CDR2 is FQGNSA. The CDR3 has 16 residues. V gave up 1 base and J gave up 0 bases, with 10 bases separating them. The chain's CDR3 is CASSLGQGTSNQPQHF. The CDR3 DNA is TGTGCCAGCAGCTTAGGCCAGGGGACTAGCAATCAGCCCCAGCATTTT.

The rearrangement links TRBV18 to TRBJ2-3; possible D gene TRBD1, 5 bases. The CDR3 runs 16 residues. Germline CDR1 reads KGHSH; CDR2 reads LQKENI. Trimming removed 6 bases at V and 0 bases at J, with 16 bases between. CDR3 sequence (DNA): TGTGCCAGCTCGACGACAGACAGTTTAAGCACAGATACGCAGTATTTT. This codes for CASSTTDSLSTDTQYF.

The V and J genes are TRBV7-2 and TRBJ1-5; TRBD1 matches 8 bases. The V and J ends lost 5 bases and 6 bases, in that order; junction bases with no gene match: 6. Looked up from germline, CDR1 is SGHTA and CDR2 is FQGNSA. This CDR3 is built from 14 residues. The CDR3 coding sequence is TGTGCCAGCAGCCTTGACAGGGGCGGTCAGCCCCAGCATTTT. It yields the protein CASSLDRGGQPQHF. Drawing the rest from reference TRBV7-2 and TRBJ1-5, the complete variable domain is GAGVSQSPSNKVTEKGKDVELRCDPISGHTALYWYRQSLGQGLEFLIYFQGNSAPDKSGLPSDRFSAERTGGSVSTLTIQRTQQEDSAVYLCASSLDRGGQPQHFGDGTRLSIL.

CDR3 protein: CASSELAGAGDEQFF. In nucleotides, the CDR3 is TGTGCCAGCAGTGAACTAGCGGGTGCGGGCGATGAGCAGTTCTTC. The rearrangement links TRBV6-1 to TRBJ2-1, with 8 bases lining up with TRBD2. Germline CDR1 reads MNHNS; CDR2 reads SASEGT. V lost 2 bases and J lost 8; bases outside the gene matches: 8. The CDR3 runs 15 residues.

The V gene is TRBV11-2, the J gene TRBJ2-7; 14 bases fit TRBD2. The germline gives CDR1 SGHAT, CDR2 FQNNGV. V shed 7 bases and J 4 bases; nucleotides not matched to a gene: 9. The CDR3 contains 16 residues. This CDR3 reads CASTSGLAGVGYEQYF. CDR3 nucleotides: TGTGCCAGCACCTCGGGACTAGCGGGAGTGGGGTACGAGCAGTACTTC.

V usage is TRBV9 and J usage is TRBJ2-5; 10 bases fit TRBD1. From germline, CDR1 is SGDLS and CDR2 YYNGEE. Trimming removed 0 bases from V and 5 bases from J; junction bases left unmatched: 7. This CDR3 contains 16 residues. CDR3 amino acids: CASSVAETGGFETQYF. In DNA, the CDR3 is TGTGCCAGCAGCGTAGCCGAGACAGGGGGCTTCGAGACCCAGTACTTC.

The CDR3 nucleotides read TGTGCCAGCAGCTCCGGACAGGGATATCAGCCCCAGCATTTT. It encodes CASSSGQGYQPQHF. The chain carries TRBV7-9 and TRBJ1-5, with TRBD1 identical over 8 bases. CDR3 length equals 14 residues. CDR1 is SEHNR and CDR2 is FQNEAQ in the germline V gene (reference sequence). Losses at the gene ends were 4 bases for V and 5 bases for J; bases not matched to a gene: 4.

This chain joins TRBV9 and TRBJ2-7; 7 positions agree with TRBD1. The V gene's germline CDR1 is SGDLS and CDR2 YYNGEE. Trimming took 0 bases from V and 3 from J; bases not matched to a gene: 6. The CDR3 extends over 15 amino acids. As DNA, the CDR3 is TGTGCCAGCAGCGTAGGGACAGGACGAGGCTACGAGCAGTACTTC. Amino acids: CASSVGTGRGYEQYF.

This clone was picked up a small number of times. V and J are TRBV7-9 and TRBJ2-2; D is perhaps TRBD1 (5 bases). Trimming took off 3 bases at V and 3 bases at J, with 23 bases between the two ends. Per the germline V gene, CDR1 is SEHNR and CDR2 is FQNEAQ (reference sequence). This CDR3 is 19 amino acids long. CDR3 sequence reads: CASSLWVTAIEQDTGELFF. DNA of the CDR3: TGTGCCAGCAGCTTGTGGGTGACGGCAATTGAACAGGACACCGGGGAGCTGTTTTTT.

CDR3 sequence: CASSRIFGTDSYEQYF. The DNA of the CDR3 is TGTGCCAGCAGTCGAATCTTCGGGACAGACTCCTACGAGCAGTACTTC. The V and J genes are TRBV11-2 and TRBJ2-7; 7 bases match TRBD1. CDR3 length equals 16 residues. Germline values: CDR1 SGHAT, CDR2 FQNNGV. Trimming removed 6 bases from V and 0 bases from J; junction bases left unmatched: 11.

This clone has only a few counts. This chain links TRBV5-4 with TRBJ2-5; 11 nucleotides match TRBD2. V was pared by 1 base and J by 5 bases, with 10 bases of the junction left unmatched. This CDR3 is 17 amino acids long. Looked up from germline, CDR1 is SGHNT and CDR2 is YYREEE (reference sequence). DNA of the CDR3: TGTGCCAGCAGCTTGTCGGTTAGCGGGGGGGCCGGTGAGACCCAGTACTTC. Translated, it gives CASSLSVSGGAGETQYF.

The CDR3 DNA sequence: TGTGCCAGCAGTCTCGTGGCATCCCCAGGGCAGTACTTC. Translated: CASSLVASPGQYF. The chain combines TRBV6-1 with TRBJ2-7; D gene unclear. The V end lost 5 bases, the J end lost 9 bases, and 17 bases lay between the germline ends. This CDR3 has 13 amino acids. CDR1 is MNHNS, CDR2 SASEGT, per germline.

This clone was counted between two and nine times. The chain combines TRBV7-3 with TRBJ2-2; the match to TRBD2 covers 9 bases. V was pared by 5 bases and J by 6 bases, with 10 bases of the junction left unmatched. Per germline, CDR1 SGHTA and CDR2 FQGTGA. The CDR3 has 16 amino acids. In DNA, the CDR3 is TGTGCCAGCAGCCCTACCCTCGGGACTAGCCCCGGGGAGCTGTTTTTT. It encodes CASSPTLGTSPGELFF.

This CDR3 is CASSPAIAVGEETQYF. In nucleotides, the CDR3 is TGTGCCAGCAGTCCTGCCATAGCGGTTGGTGAAGAGACCCAGTACTTC. The V gene is TRBV28, the J gene TRBJ2-5, with a weak D call TRBD2 (6 bases). Trimming cost V 5 bases and J 3 bases, with 19 bases left between them. The CDR3 loop spans 16 amino acids. Germline CDR1 reads MDHEN; CDR2 reads SYDVKM.

The chain carries TRBV4-3 and TRBJ2-7, with D perhaps matching TRBD2 (6 bases). V was trimmed by 0 bases and J by 0 bases, leaving 15 bases between them. The germline gives CDR1 LGHNA, CDR2 YSLEER. The CDR3 contains 17 residues. CDR3: CASSQDWGRGSSYEQYF. CDR3 in DNA: TGCGCCAGCAGCCAAGACTGGGGCCGGGGGAGCTCCTACGAGCAGTACTTC.

The chain has TRBV28 and TRBJ2-5; the D gene is possibly TRBD2 (7 bases). The germline gives CDR1 MDHEN, CDR2 SYDVKM. There are 16 residues in the CDR3. Trimming pared 3 bases from V and 5 bases from J, leaving 19 bases between. The CDR3 protein is CASSFPGGGAGETQYF. For the CDR3, the DNA is TGTGCCAGCAGTTTCCCCGGAGGGGGGGCTGGGGAGACCCAGTACTTC.

V gene TRBV18 combines with J gene TRBJ2-5; 7 bases agree with TRBD1. The germline V gene has CDR1 KGHSH and CDR2 LQKENI. J gave up 5 bases and V 4 bases, and 7 bases lay outside the gene matches. This CDR3 has 14 amino acids. CDR3 sequence: CASSQGASRETQYF. CDR3 bases: TGTGCCAGCTCACAGGGGGCGTCCAGGGAGACCCAGTACTTC.

The rearrangement links TRBV7-2 to TRBJ2-1; 11 positions match TRBD2. This CDR3 spans 13 amino acids. Germline loops: CDR1 SGHTA, CDR2 FQGNSA. Trimming took 1 base from V and 12 from J; bases not matched to a gene: 2. The CDR3 loop reads CASSLDLAGGQFF. For the CDR3, the DNA is TGTGCCAGCAGCTTAGATCTAGCGGGGGGGCAGTTCTTC.

The chain combines TRBV5-1 with TRBJ2-2; TRBD1 matches at 9 bases. The CDR3 runs 15 residues. Germline CDR1 is SGHRS and CDR2 is YFSETQ. V was pared by 5 bases and J by 2 bases, with 4 bases of the junction left unmatched. In DNA form, the CDR3 reads TGCGCCAGCAGGGGGACAGGGCTCAACACCGGGGAGCTGTTTTTT. Encoded protein: CASRGTGLNTGELFF.

The count of this clone is one. The gene calls are TRBV28 and TRBJ2-7; no reliable D call. The CDR3 totals 12 residues. Germline V gives CDR1 MDHEN, CDR2 SYDVKM. The germline V and J ends were trimmed by 2 bases and 2 bases, with 4 bases remaining between them. In DNA form, the CDR3 reads TGTGCCAGCAGTTTACTCCCCTACGAGCAGTACTTC. It encodes CASSLLPYEQYF.

V usage is TRBV25-1 and J usage is TRBJ1-1; D is possibly TRBD1 (6 bases). Germline CDR1 is MGHDK and CDR2 is SYGVNS. V lost 4 bases and J lost 2, with 8 bases in between. CDR3 length equals 13 residues. In DNA form, the CDR3 reads TGTGCCAGCAGTGGACAGGCAAACACTGAAGCTTTCTTT. Protein product: CASSGQANTEAFF.

This clone was counted once. The rearrangement links TRBV28 to TRBJ1-3; D gene uncertain. Per germline, CDR1 MDHEN and CDR2 SYDVKM. This CDR3 has 13 amino acids. V gave up 8 bases and J gave up 0 bases, with 8 bases separating them. CDR3 region: CASLRFSGNTIYF. CDR3 DNA sequence: TGTGCCAGCTTGCGGTTCTCTGGAAACACCATATATTTT.

This clone was counted once. This chain links TRBV2 with TRBJ1-2; 7 nucleotides match TRBD1. Germline CDR1 is SNHLY and CDR2 is FYNNEI. The CDR3 runs to 13 residues. Trimming cost V 6 bases and J 0 bases; bases outside gene matches: 1. The DNA of the CDR3 is TGTGCCAGCAGCGGGACAGCTAACTATGGCTACACCTTC. It encodes CASSGTANYGYTF.